This T cell receptor (beta chain) appears in the sequencing data of a study of T cells in Graves' hyperthyroidism and ophthalmopathy. The wider study: It was at initial diagnosis, before any treatment, that peripheral blood was collected.

Germline-derived CDR1 and CDR2 are MNHNS and SASEGT. Trimming at V came to 4 bases and at J to 9 bases, leaving 5 bases not matched to a gene. This CDR3 contains 14 residues. What was amplified from RNA transcripts were TCR beta CDR3 regions. In the first-round RT-PCR of the TCR CDR3, the HTBI primer set was used. TCRdb used MiXCR to reprocess the multiplex PCR reads, holding one entry per CDR3 protein. Among about 560,000 distinct CDR3 sequences, 12% to 15% were seen once, and the ten largest hold about 15%. This clonotype occurred a few times. The chain is built from TRBV6-1 and TRBJ2-1, with 11 bases matching TRBD1. This receptor was identified in a woman in her 40s with Graves' hyperthyroidism. Sequenced sample: blood. DNA of the CDR3: TGTGCCAGCAGTGCCGGGACAGGGGGTTTTGAGCAGTTCTTC. Translating gives CASSAGTGGFEQFF.